This TCR beta chain is drawn from a study of CD8 T cells in Susac syndrome. This clonotype appeared a few times. An amount of RNA that ranged from roughly 0.5 to 1 ug was reverse transcribed with random hexamers. The TCR beta CDR3 was amplified by immunoSEQ multiplex PCR across 54 Vbeta, 13 Jbeta. Using its own MiXCR run on the immunoSEQ multiplex PCR reads, TCRdb lists one record per CDR3 protein. Here the sample spans 300,000 to 350,000 distinct CDR3 sequences, around 92% being singletons. Looked up from germline, CDR1 is SGHTA and CDR2 is FQGTGA. The CDR3 is 12 amino acids. Trimming removed 8 bases from V and 6 bases from J, with 10 bases in between.

The chain carries TRBV7-3 and TRBJ2-2, with D perhaps matching TRBD2 (5 bases). Sequencing input: CD4+ T cells from PBMCs. The receptor comes from a human donor with multiple sclerosis. The CDR3 region has the DNA TGTGCCAGCGGGAGCCCCGCCGGGGAGCTGTTTTTT. Translated: CASGSPAGELFF. The full variable domain, with the rest looked up from reference TRBV7-3 and TRBJ2-2, is GAGVSQTPSNKVTEKGKYVELRCDPISGHTALYWYRQSLGQGPEFLIYFQGTGAADDSGLPNDRFFAVRPEGSVSTLKIQRTERGDSAVYLCASGSPAGELFFGEGSRLTVL.